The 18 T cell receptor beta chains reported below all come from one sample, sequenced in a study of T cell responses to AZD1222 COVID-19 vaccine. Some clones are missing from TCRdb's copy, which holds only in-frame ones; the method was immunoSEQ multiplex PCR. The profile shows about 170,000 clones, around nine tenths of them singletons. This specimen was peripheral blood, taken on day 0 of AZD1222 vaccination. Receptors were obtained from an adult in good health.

Written as DNA, the CDR3 is TGTGCCAGTAGTATCATCAGGTTGGCCACCGGGGAGCTGTTTTTT. This translates into CASSIIRLATGELFF. V is TRBV19 and J is TRBJ2-2; D remains unclear. The V end lost 3 bases, the J end lost 4 bases, and 12 bases lay between the germline ends. The CDR3 runs 15 residues. Germline assignment: CDR1 LNHDA and CDR2 SQIVND (reference sequence).

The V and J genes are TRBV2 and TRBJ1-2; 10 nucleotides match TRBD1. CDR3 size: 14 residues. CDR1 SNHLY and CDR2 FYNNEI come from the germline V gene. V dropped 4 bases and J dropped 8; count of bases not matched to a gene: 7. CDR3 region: CASSADRGRGGYTF. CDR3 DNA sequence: TGTGCCAGCAGTGCTGACAGGGGGCGAGGAGGCTACACCTTC.

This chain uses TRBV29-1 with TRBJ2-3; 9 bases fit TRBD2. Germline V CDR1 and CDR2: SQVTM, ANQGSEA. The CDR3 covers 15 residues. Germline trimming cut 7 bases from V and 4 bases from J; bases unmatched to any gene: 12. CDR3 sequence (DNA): TGCAGCGCCGAGCGGGCGGGGGGGTCCTCAGATACGCAGTATTTT. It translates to CSAERAGGSSDTQYF.

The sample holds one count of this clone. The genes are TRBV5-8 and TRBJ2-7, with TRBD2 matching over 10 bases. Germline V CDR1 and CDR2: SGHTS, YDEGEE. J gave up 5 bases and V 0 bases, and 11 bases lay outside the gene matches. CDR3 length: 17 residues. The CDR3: CASSLANLAGGGNEQYF. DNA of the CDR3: TGTGCCAGCAGCTTGGCCAACTTAGCGGGAGGAGGGAACGAGCAGTACTTC.

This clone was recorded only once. DNA for the CDR3: TGTGCCAGCAGTCCGCGACAGGGGGCGCGTTACGAGCAGTACTTC. Translating gives CASSPRQGARYEQYF. The chain employs TRBV27 and TRBJ2-7; TRBD1 aligns across 10 bases. The CDR3 consists of 15 residues. The V gene's germline CDR1 is MNHEY and CDR2 SMNVEV (reference sequence). With V trimmed by 5 bases and J by 4 bases, 8 bases remained unmatched.

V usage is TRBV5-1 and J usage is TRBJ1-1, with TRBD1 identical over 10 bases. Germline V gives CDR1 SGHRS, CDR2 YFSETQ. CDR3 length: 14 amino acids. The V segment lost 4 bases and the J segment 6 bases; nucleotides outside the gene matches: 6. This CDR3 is CASSVGQGLPEAFF. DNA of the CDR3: TGCGCCAGCAGCGTGGGACAGGGGTTACCTGAAGCTTTCTTT.

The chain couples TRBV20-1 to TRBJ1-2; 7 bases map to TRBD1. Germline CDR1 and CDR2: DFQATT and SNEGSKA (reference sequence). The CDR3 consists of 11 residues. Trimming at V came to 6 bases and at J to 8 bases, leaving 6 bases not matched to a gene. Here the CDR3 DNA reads TGCAGTGCCGAGACAGGGAGCGGCTACACCTTC. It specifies CSAETGSGYTF.

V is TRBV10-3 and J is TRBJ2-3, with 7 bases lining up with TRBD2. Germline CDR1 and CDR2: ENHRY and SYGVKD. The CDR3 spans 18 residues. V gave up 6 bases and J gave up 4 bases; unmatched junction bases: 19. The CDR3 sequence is CAIRASRGRAGEADTQYF. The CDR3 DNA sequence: TGTGCCATCAGGGCCTCCCGGGGTCGCGCGGGGGAGGCAGATACGCAGTATTTT.

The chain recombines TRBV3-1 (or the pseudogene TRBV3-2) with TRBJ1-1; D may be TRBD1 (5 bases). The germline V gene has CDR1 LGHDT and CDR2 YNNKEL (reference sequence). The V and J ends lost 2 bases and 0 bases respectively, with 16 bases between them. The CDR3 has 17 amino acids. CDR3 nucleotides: TGTGCCAGCAGCCAAAAATGGGGGATCGGATTGAACACTGAAGCTTTCTTT. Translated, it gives CASSQKWGIGLNTEAFF.

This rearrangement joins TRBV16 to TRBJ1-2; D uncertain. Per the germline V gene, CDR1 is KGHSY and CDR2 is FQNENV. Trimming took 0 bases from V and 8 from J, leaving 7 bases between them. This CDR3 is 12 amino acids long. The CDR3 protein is CASSQSAGGYTF. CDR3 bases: TGTGCCAGCAGCCAATCTGCAGGAGGCTACACCTTC. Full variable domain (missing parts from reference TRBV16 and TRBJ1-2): GEEVAQTPKHLVRGEGQKAKLYCAPIKGHSYVFWYQQVLKNEFKFLISFQNENVFDETGMPKERFSAKCLPNSPCSLEIQATKLEDSAVYFCASSQSAGGYTFGSGTRLTVV.

The CDR3 sequence is CASSYFHTDTQYF. The DNA for the CDR3 is TGTGCCAGCAGTTACTTTCACACAGATACGCAGTATTTT. This chain uses TRBV6-2 or TRBV6-3 with TRBJ2-3; no reliable D call. V lost 1 base to trimming and J lost 2 bases, with 4 bases between them. CDR3 length equals 13 residues. Germline values: CDR1 MNHEY, CDR2 SVGEGT.

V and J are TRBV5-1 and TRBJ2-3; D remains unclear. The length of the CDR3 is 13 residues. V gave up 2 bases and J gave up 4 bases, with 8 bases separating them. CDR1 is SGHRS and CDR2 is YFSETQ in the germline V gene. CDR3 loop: CASSLVVADTQYF. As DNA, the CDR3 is TGCGCCAGCAGCTTAGTGGTAGCAGATACGCAGTATTTT.

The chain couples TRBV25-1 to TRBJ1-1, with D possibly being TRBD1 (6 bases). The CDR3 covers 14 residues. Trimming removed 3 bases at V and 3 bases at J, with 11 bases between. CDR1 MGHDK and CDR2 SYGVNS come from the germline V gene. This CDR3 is CASSDLTGYTEAFF. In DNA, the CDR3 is TGTGCCAGCAGTGATCTCACAGGGTACACTGAAGCTTTCTTT.

The CDR3 spells CASSYGRSGSTGELFF. The CDR3 DNA reads TGTGCCAGCAGTTACGGTAGGAGCGGGAGCACCGGGGAGCTGTTTTTT. The chain is built from TRBV6-5 and TRBJ2-2; the match to TRBD2 covers 8 bases. The CDR3 runs 16 residues. The trim removed 2 bases at V and 4 bases at J, leaving 6 bases unmatched. CDR1 and CDR2 (germline): MNHEY, SVGAGI.

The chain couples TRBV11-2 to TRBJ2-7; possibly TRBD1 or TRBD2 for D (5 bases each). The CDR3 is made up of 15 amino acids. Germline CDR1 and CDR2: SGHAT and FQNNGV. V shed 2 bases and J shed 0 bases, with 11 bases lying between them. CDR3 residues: CASSLREGTSYEQYF. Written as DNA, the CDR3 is TGTGCCAGCAGCTTAAGGGAAGGGACCTCCTACGAGCAGTACTTC.

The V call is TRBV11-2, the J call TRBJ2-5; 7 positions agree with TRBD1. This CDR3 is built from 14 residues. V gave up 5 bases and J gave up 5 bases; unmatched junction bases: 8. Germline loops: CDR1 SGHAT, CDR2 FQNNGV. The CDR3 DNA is TGTGCCAGCAGCCGATCCAGGGGGTGGGAGACCCAGTACTTC. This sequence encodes CASSRSRGWETQYF.

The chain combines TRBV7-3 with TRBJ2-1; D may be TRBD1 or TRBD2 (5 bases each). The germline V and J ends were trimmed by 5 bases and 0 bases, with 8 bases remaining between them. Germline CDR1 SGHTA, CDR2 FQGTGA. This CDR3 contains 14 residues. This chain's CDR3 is CASSPGGSYNEQFF. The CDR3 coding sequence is TGTGCCAGCAGCCCTGGGGGCTCCTACAATGAGCAGTTCTTC.

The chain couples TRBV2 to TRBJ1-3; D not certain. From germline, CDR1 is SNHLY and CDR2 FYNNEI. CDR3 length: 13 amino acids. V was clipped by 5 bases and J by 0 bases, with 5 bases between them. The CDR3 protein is CASSRDSGNTIYF. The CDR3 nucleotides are TGTGCCAGCAGTCGGGACTCTGGAAACACCATATATTTT. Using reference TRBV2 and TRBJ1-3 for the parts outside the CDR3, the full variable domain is EPEVTQTPSHQVTQMGQEVILRCVPISNHLYFYWYRQILGQKVEFLVSFYNNEISEKSEIFDDQFSVERPDGSNFTLKIRSTKLEDSAMYFCASSRDSGNTIYFGEGSWLTVV.